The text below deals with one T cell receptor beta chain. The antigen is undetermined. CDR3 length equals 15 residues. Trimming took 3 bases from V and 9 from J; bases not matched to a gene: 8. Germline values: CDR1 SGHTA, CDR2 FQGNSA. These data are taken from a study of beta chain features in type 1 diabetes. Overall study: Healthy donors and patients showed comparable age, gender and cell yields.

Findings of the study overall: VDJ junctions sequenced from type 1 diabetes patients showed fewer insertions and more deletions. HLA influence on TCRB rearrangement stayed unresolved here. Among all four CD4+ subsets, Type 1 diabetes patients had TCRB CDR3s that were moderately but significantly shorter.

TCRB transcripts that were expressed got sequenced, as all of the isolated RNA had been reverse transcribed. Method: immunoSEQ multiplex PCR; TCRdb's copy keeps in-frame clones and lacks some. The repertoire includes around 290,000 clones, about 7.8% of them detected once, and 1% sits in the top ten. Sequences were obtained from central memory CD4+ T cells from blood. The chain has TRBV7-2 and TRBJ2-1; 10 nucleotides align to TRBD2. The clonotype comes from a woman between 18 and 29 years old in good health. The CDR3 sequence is CASSLGLAGAPEQFF. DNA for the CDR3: TGTGCCAGCAGCTTGGGGCTAGCGGGAGCGCCTGAGCAGTTCTTC.